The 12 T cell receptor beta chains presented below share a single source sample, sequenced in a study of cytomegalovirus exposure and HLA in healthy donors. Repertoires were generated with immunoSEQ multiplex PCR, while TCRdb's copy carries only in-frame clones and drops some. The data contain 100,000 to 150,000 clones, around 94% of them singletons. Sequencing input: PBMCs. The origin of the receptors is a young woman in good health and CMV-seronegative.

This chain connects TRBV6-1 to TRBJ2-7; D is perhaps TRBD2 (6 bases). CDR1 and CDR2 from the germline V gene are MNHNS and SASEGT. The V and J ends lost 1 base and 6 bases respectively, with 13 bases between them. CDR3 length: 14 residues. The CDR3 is CASSEGGGVAEQYF. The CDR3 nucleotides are TGTGCCAGCAGTGAAGGTGGAGGGGTCGCCGAGCAGTACTTC.

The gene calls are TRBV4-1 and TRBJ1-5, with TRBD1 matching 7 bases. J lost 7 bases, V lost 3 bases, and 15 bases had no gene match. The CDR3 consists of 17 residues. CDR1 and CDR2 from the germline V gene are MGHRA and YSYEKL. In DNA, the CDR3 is TGCGCCAGCAGCCACGACCCGGCGGAGGGGGCGGAACAGCCCCAGCATTTT. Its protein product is CASSHDPAEGAEQPQHF.

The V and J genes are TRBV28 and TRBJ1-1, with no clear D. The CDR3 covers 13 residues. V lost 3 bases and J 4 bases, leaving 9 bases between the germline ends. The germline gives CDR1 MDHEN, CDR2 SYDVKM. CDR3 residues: CASSLERATEAFF. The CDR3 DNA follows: TGTGCCAGCAGTTTGGAGCGGGCCACTGAAGCTTTCTTT.

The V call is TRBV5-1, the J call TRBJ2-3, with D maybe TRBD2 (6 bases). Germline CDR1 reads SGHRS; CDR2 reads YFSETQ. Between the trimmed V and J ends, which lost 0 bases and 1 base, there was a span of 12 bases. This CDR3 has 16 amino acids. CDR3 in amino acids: CASSLVAASGTDTQYF. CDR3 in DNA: TGCGCCAGCAGCTTGGTCGCGGCTAGCGGCACAGATACGCAGTATTTT.

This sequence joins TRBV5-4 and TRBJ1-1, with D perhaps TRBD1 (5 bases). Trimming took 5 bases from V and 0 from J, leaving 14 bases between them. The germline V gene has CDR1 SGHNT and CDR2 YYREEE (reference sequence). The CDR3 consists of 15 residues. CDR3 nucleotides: TGTGCCAGCAGTCCGGGGGGGTTAATGAACACTGAAGCTTTCTTT. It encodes CASSPGGLMNTEAFF.

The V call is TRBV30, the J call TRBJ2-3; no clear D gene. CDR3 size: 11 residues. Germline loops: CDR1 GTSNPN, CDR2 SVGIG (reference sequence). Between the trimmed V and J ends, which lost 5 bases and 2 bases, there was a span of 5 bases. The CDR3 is CAWADTDTQYF. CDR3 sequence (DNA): TGTGCCTGGGCGGACACAGATACGCAGTATTTT.

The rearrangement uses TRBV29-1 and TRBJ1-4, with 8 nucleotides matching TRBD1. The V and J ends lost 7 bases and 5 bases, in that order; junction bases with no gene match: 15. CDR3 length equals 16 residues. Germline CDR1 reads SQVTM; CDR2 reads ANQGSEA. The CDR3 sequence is CSAEIHRGTTNEKLFF. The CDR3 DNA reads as TGCAGCGCCGAAATACACAGGGGGACTACAAATGAAAAACTGTTTTTT.

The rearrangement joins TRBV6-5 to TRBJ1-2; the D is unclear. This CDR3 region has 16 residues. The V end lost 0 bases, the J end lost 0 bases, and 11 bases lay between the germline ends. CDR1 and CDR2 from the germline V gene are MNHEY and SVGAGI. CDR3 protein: CASSYSTPRTNYGYTF. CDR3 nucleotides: TGTGCCAGCAGTTACTCTACTCCGCGAACTAACTATGGCTACACCTTC.

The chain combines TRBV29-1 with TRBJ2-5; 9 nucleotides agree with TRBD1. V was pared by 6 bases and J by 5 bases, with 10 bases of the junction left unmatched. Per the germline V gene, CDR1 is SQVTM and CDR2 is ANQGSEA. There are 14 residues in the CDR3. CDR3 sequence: CSVFPTGGRETQYF. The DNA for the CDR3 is TGCAGCGTCTTCCCGACAGGGGGTCGGGAGACCCAGTACTTC.

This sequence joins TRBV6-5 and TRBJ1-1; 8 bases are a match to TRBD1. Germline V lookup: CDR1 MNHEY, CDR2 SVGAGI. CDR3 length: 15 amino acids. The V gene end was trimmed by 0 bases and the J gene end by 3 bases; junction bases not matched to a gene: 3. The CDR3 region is CASSYSAGGYTEAFF. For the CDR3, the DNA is TGTGCCAGCAGTTACTCCGCAGGGGGCTACACTGAAGCTTTCTTT.

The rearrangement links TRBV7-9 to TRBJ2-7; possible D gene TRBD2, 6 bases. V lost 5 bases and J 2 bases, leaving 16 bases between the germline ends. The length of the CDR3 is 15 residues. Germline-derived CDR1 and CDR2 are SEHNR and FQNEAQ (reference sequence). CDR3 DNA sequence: TGTGCCAGCAGCGCCACGCGGGGCTATGCCTACGAGCAGTACTTC. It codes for CASSATRGYAYEQYF. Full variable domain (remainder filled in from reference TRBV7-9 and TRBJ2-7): DTGVSQNPRHKITKRGQNVTFRCDPISEHNRLYWYRQTLGQGPEFLTYFQNEAQLEKSRLLSDRFSAERPKGSFSTLEIQRTEQGDSAMYLCASSATRGYAYEQYFGPGTRLTVT.

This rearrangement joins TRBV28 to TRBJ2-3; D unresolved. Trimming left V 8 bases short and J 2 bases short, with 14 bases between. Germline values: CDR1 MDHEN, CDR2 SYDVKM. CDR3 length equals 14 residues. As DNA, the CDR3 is TGTGCCAGCGTCCCAGCGAGCGCCACAGATACGCAGTATTTT. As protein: CASVPASATDTQYF.